The entry that follows covers one T cell receptor beta chain sequence. Its antigen is currently unknown. This record belongs to a study of cytomegalovirus exposure and HLA in healthy donors. Study-level points and caveats: In an earlier analysis, in some 500 donors, most V segments appeared productive either ~87% or ~30% of the time.

The PCR employed 60 Vbeta primers together with 13 Jbeta primers. TCRdb keeps only in-frame clones here, not all; method: immunoSEQ multiplex PCR. The sample includes approximately 110,000 clones, more than 9.5% of them seen just once. V shed 7 bases, J shed 4 bases, and the junction held 9 bases outside the gene matches. CDR3 size: 13 residues. Germline assignment: CDR1 SQVTM and CDR2 ANQGSEA. The source is a man in his forties in good health and CMV-seropositive. The chain has TRBV29-1 and TRBJ1-2, with 7 bases identical to TRBD1. The sequenced sample was PBMCs. This CDR3 reads CSAYRGLLYGYTF. CDR3 DNA: TGCAGCGCTTACAGGGGTCTGCTCTATGGCTACACCTTC.